This T cell receptor beta chain was observed in a study of tumor-infiltrating lymphocytes in primary liver carcinoma. The CDR3 is made up of 15 amino acids. Trimming removed 2 bases at V and 0 bases at J, with 8 bases between. The V gene's germline CDR1 is WNHNN and CDR2 SYGVQD (reference sequence). Starting material for RNA and DNA co-extraction consisted of 20-30 mg of unsorted bulk tissue. Priming with a constant-region primer yielded TCR beta cDNA from roughly 500 ng total RNA. Amplification in three nested multiplex PCR rounds with slightly modified ARM-PCR gave rise to TCR beta libraries. Use of TRBV1-TRBV30 forward primers with a C-beta reverse primer characterized the first two PCR rounds, which lasted around 9 cycles each. TCRdb reprocessed the multiplex PCR reads with MiXCR, giving one entry per CDR3 protein. The sample comprises about 50,000 distinct CDR3 sequences, 65% to 85% of which are singletons, and roughly 24% rests with the top ten.

Material: liver tumor tissue from sampling region 5. Subset reported: tumor region T5, tumor centre. This sequence was found in a man in his forties or fifties with primary liver carcinoma and hepatitis B virus infection. V and J are TRBV10-1 and TRBJ2-1; the D gene is possibly TRBD2 (6 bases). CDR3 nucleotide sequence: TGCGCCAGCAGTGAGGGGGGGAGCTCCTACAATGAGCAGTTCTTC. It translates to CASSEGGSSYNEQFF.